What follows are 8 T cell receptor beta chains derived from one specimen sequenced in a study of T cell repertoires in cytomegalovirus infection. MiXCR, run by TCRdb on the reads, gives a single entry per CDR3 protein. The table shows roughly 250,000 distinct CDR3 sequences, with approximately 22% occurring only once. The sequenced material came from CD8+ T cells from PBMCs. These receptors came from a human donor in good health (CMV status not recorded). Some clones in this sample may be carry-over from other donors' samples.

As to this clonotype: A much larger clone lies one base from this, so it may be a read error. The genes are TRBV7-6 and TRBJ1-3; D ambiguous. Germline V gene sequence: CDR1 SGHVS, CDR2 FNYEAQ. Trimming pared 0 bases from V and 0 bases from J, leaving 21 bases between. This CDR3 contains 20 residues. CDR3 in amino acids: CASSLAPRKTYAGSGNTIYF. The CDR3 DNA sequence: TGTGCCAGCAGCTTAGCCCCTCGGAAGACCTACGCCGGCTCTGGAAACACCATATATTTT. Full variable domain (remainder filled in from reference TRBV7-6 and TRBJ1-3): GAGVSQSPRYKVTKRGQDVALRCDPISGHVSLYWYRQALGQGPEFLTYFNYEAQQDKSGLPNDRFSAERPEGSISTLTIQRTEQRDSAMYRCASSLAPRKTYAGSGNTIYFGEGSWLTVV.

V gene TRBV6-5 combines with J gene TRBJ1-1; D call uncertain. CDR1 and CDR2 from the germline V gene are MNHEY and SVGAGI. Trimming took off 6 bases at V and 3 bases at J, with 14 bases between the two ends. The CDR3 loop spans 14 amino acids. Here the CDR3 DNA reads TGTGCCAGCAGCTTACTTGGACGGTACACTGAAGCTTTCTTT. Translation gives CASSLLGRYTEAFF.

This sequence joins TRBV28 and TRBJ1-5; D is perhaps TRBD1 (5 bases). V was cut by 7 bases and J by 4 bases, with 17 bases left in between. CDR1 is MDHEN, CDR2 SYDVKM, per germline. The CDR3 runs to 15 residues. CDR3 protein: CASTQRGLGNQPQHF. CDR3 DNA sequence: TGTGCCAGCACCCAAAGGGGACTCGGAAATCAGCCCCAGCATTTT. The entire variable domain, with the rest obtained from reference TRBV28 and TRBJ1-5, is as follows: DVKVTQSSRYLVKRTGEKVFLECVQDMDHENMFWYRQDPGLGLRLIYFSYDVKMKEKGDIPEGYSVSREKKERFSLILESASTNQTSMYLCASTQRGLGNQPQHFGDGTRLSIL.

The chain is built from TRBV7-9 and TRBJ1-1; a possible D gene is TRBD1 (6 bases). The CDR3 sequence is 13 residues long. Trimming shortened V by 4 bases and J by 6 bases, and 12 bases separated the two germline ends. Germline lookup yields CDR1 SEHNR and CDR2 FQNEAQ (reference sequence). The CDR3 DNA follows: TGTGCCAGCAGCTCTCTAGGGGGTTCTGAAGCTTTCTTT. This encodes CASSSLGGSEAFF.

The rearrangement joins TRBV7-9 to TRBJ1-2, with D hard to call. Germline V lookup: CDR1 SEHNR, CDR2 FQNEAQ (reference sequence). V gave up 0 bases and J gave up 5 bases, with 7 bases separating them. This CDR3 has 13 residues. The CDR3 region has the DNA TGTGCCAGCAGCTTAGCCCACATTTATGGCTACACCTTC. Translated: CASSLAHIYGYTF.

The chain has TRBV12-3 or TRBV12-4 and TRBJ2-3; 10 bases fit TRBD1. The CDR3 loop spans 15 amino acids. The ends lost 4 bases at V and 5 bases at J; junction bases unmatched: 6. CDR3 amino acids: CASSSPGQGLDTQYF. Written as DNA, the CDR3 is TGTGCCAGCAGTTCGCCGGGACAGGGGTTAGATACGCAGTATTTT.

Worth noting for this clonotype: A junction boundary mismatches the germline segment, possibly from a read error. The chain is built from TRBV23-1 and TRBJ2-1; D might be TRBD2 (5 bases). TRBV23-1 is an ORF; its function is uncertain. This CDR3 has 11 amino acids. The CDR3, as DNA: TGTGCCAGCGGATATCTCAATGAGCAGTTCTTC. Translated, it gives CASGYLNEQFF.

The table lists this clonotype with a few counts. The rearrangement uses TRBV6-6 and TRBJ2-2; D might be TRBD1 (6 bases). In germline, CDR1 is MNHNY, CDR2 SVGAGI (reference sequence). V lost 5 bases to trimming and J lost 0 bases, with 10 bases between them. The CDR3 runs 15 residues. The CDR3 DNA sequence: TGTGCCAGCAGTACGGACAGAGCGAACACCGGGGAGCTGTTTTTT. This gives the protein CASSTDRANTGELFF.